The present TCR beta chain was sequenced within a study of T cell responses to AZD1222 COVID-19 vaccine. Study as a whole: Second doses at about 4 or about 12 weeks were pooled.

Germline V lookup: CDR1 MNHEY, CDR2 SMNVEV (reference sequence). V was pared by 3 bases and J by 5 bases, with 17 bases of the junction left unmatched. This CDR3 is built from 20 residues. As concerns this clone: As yet, its antigen is unknown.

General study findings and limits: Among the donors, most were white British and more were female, and clonal diversity was possibly underestimated.

Method: immunoSEQ multiplex PCR; TCRdb's copy keeps in-frame clones and lacks some. This sample has some 100,000 clones, with about 87% found just once. This receptor was obtained from an adult in good health. This chain uses TRBV27 with TRBJ1-6; TRBD1 matches at 9 bases. The sequences come from peripheral blood, collected on day 0 of AZD1222 vaccination. The CDR3 loop reads CASSFDGRTDRGANNSPLHF. In DNA, the CDR3 is TGTGCCAGCAGTTTCGATGGCCGCACGGACAGGGGTGCCAATAATTCACCCCTCCACTTT.